This TCR beta chain stems from a study of cytomegalovirus exposure and HLA in healthy donors. Germline assignment: CDR1 LGHNT and CDR2 FRNRAP. V was clipped by 5 bases and J by 11 bases; unmatched bases: 14. This CDR3 is 16 amino acids long. Primers included in the PCR were 60 Vbeta and 13 Jbeta primers. Libraries were prepared by immunoSEQ multiplex PCR; TCRdb keeps only in-frame clonotypes and omits some of them. The sample has about 190,000 clones, roughly 68% seen once. Sequencing was performed on PBMCs. This chain uses TRBV12-5 with TRBJ1-6; 8 bases line up with TRBD1. The source of this sequence is a woman aged 30 to 39 in good health and CMV-seronegative. The CDR3 nucleotides are TGTGCTAGTGGTCTGGACAGGGCTATGGGTATTCCACCCCTCCACTTT. The encoded protein is CASGLDRAMGIPPLHF.